A selection of T cell receptor beta chains follows, all from one sample in a study of shared clonotypes between healthy human individuals. Method: immunoSEQ multiplex PCR; TCRdb's copy keeps in-frame clones and lacks some. Found here are some 2,500,000 clones, 85% to 95% of them singletons; the top ten hold more than 0.35%. Sequenced input: naive CD4+ T cells from PBMCs. These receptors came from a man between 18 and 29 years old in good health. Some clones in this sample may be carry-over from other donors' samples. The conserved cysteine and the conserved F or W are not part of the CDR3 here. Each record gives: V gene, CDR3 protein.

v_gene: TRBV7-9; CDR3aa: ASSVILQGEYGYT
v_gene: TRBV6-1; CDR3aa: ASSDRDRGIYGYT
v_gene: TRBV6-1; CDR3aa: ASSEALYRDGSYEQY
v_gene: TRBV27; CDR3aa: ASSSAPGSGRAVAQY
v_gene: TRBV9; CDR3aa: ASSAGWGGLNTEAF
v_gene: TRBV9; CDR3aa: ASSVRGDRSTDTQY
v_gene: TRBV7-3; CDR3aa: ASSRGLAVYNEQF
v_gene: TRBV7-3; CDR3aa: ASSLFSGDLTGELF
v_gene: TRBV19; CDR3aa: ASSMDAGYTDTQY
v_gene: TRBV28; CDR3aa: AIARGAGGPDTQY
v_gene: TRBV28; CDR3aa: ASSFYRASYNEQF
v_gene: TRBV5-8; CDR3aa: ASSIAGRSRNQPQH
v_gene: TRBV28; CDR3aa: ASSRQGTDSNQPQH
v_gene: TRBV18; CDR3aa: ASSPGADSTYEQY
v_gene: TRBV19; CDR3aa: ASSMRPSQGAHGYT
v_gene: TRBV11-2; CDR3aa: ASSGQGLYNSPLH
v_gene: TRBV6-6; CDR3aa: ASTHRGGVETQY
v_gene: TRBV10-3; CDR3aa: AISEGQGAGTQY
v_gene: TRBV9; CDR3aa: ASSGGQGLGGYT
v_gene: TRBV19; CDR3aa: ASSTRIGREKLF
v_gene: TRBV30; CDR3aa: AWSGAPAEQF
v_gene: TRBV4-1; CDR3aa: ASSLFSLAGEQF
v_gene: TRBV10-3; CDR3aa: AIRLAGGGTDTQY
v_gene: TRBV5-6; CDR3aa: ASSYLGLAIYEQY
v_gene: TRBV7-2; CDR3aa: ASSLSSPGNEQF
v_gene: TRBV4-1; CDR3aa: ASSQTTVSYEQY
v_gene: TRBV4-1; CDR3aa: ASSLRLFSYNEQF
v_gene: TRBV28; CDR3aa: ASSFRLDTEAF
v_gene: TRBV27; CDR3aa: ASSLGTGGGQPQH
v_gene: TRBV7-9; CDR3aa: ASSLPGGNYEQY
v_gene: TRBV12-5; CDR3aa: ASGLGISEQF
v_gene: TRBV28; CDR3aa: ASSSVLSYNEQF
v_gene: TRBV7-2; CDR3aa: ASSPTGTETEAF
v_gene: TRBV25-1; CDR3aa: ASSEPQRGSVGQF
v_gene: TRBV28; CDR3aa: ASSLSAGGGGYT
v_gene: TRBV27; CDR3aa: ASSLGSGAAYEQY
v_gene: TRBV5-6; CDR3aa: ASSRDSWPTEAF
v_gene: TRBV4-2; CDR3aa: ASSQLLATAYNEQF
v_gene: TRBV6-1; CDR3aa: ASDRGTDTQY
v_gene: TRBV2; CDR3aa: ASKSRRETDTQY
v_gene: TRBV5-1; CDR3aa: ASSLGQGGDGYT